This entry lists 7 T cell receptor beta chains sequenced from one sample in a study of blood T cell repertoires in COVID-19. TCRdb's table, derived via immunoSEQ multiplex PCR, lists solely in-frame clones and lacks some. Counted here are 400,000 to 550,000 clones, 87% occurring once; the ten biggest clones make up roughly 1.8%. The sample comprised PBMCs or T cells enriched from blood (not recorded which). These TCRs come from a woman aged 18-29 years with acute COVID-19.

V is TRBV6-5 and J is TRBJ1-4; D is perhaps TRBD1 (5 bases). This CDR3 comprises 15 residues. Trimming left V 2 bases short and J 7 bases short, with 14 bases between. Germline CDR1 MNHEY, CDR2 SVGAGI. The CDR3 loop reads CASSYASGYTEKLFF. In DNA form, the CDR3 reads TGTGCCAGCAGTTACGCGTCAGGGTATACTGAAAAACTGTTTTTT.

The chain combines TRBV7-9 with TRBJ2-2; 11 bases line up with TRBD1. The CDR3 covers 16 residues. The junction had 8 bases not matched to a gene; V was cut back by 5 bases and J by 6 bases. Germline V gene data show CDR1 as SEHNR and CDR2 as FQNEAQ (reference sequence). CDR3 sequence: CASSQPGTGGAGELFF. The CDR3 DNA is TGTGCCAGCAGCCAGCCCGGGACAGGGGGTGCCGGGGAGCTGTTTTTT.

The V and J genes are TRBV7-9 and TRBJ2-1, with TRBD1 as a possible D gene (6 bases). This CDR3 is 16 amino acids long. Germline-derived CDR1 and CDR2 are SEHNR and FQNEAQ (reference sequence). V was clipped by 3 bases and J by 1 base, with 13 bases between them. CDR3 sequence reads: CASSLSGDGSYNEQFF. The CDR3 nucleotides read TGTGCCAGCAGCTTGTCAGGGGATGGATCCTACAATGAGCAGTTCTTC.

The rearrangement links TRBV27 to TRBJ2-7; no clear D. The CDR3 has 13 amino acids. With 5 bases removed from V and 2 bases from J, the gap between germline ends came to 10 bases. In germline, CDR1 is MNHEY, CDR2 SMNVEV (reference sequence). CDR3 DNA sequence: TGTGCCAGCAGTATGGAGCGAACCTACGAGCAGTACTTC. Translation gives CASSMERTYEQYF.

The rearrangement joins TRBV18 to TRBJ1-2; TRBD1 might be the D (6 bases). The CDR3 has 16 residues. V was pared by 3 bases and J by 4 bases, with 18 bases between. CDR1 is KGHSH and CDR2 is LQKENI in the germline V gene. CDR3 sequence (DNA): TGTGCCAGCTCACCGCCCTCAGGGGCGCGGGTCTATGGCTACACCTTC. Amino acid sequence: CASSPPSGARVYGYTF.

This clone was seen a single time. DNA of the CDR3: TGTGCCAGCAGCTCCGGGGGGGCCGGAGAGACCCAGTACTTC. Amino acids: CASSSGGAGETQYF. The chain has TRBV5-4 and TRBJ2-5, with 8 bases identical to TRBD2. Trimming at V came to 3 bases and at J to 4 bases, leaving 5 bases not matched to a gene. Germline V gene sequence: CDR1 SGHNT, CDR2 YYREEE (reference sequence). This CDR3 comprises 14 residues.

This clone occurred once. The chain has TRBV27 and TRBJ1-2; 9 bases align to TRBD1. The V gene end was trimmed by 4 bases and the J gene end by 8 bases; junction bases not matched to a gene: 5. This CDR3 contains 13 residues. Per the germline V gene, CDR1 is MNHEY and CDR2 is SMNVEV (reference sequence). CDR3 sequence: CASSSRTGEGYTF. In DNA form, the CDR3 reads TGTGCCAGCAGTTCCAGGACAGGGGAAGGCTACACCTTC.